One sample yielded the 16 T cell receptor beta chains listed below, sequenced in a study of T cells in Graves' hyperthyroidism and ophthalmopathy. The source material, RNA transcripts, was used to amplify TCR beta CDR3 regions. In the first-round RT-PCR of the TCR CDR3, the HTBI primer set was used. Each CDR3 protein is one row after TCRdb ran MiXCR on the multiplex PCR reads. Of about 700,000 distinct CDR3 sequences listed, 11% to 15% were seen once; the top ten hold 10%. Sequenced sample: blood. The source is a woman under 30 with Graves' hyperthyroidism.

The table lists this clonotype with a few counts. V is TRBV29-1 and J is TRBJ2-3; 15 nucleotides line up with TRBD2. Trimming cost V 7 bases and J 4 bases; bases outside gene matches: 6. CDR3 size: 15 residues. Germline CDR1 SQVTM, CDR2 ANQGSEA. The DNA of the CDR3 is TGCAGCGGGACTAGCGGGAGGGCTAGGTCAGATACGCAGTATTTT. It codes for CSGTSGRARSDTQYF.

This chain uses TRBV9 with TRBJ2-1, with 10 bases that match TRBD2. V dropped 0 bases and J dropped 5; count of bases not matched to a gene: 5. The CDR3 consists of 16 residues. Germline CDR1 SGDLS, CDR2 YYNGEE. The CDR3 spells CASSVVELAGNNEQFF. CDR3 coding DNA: TGTGCCAGCAGCGTAGTCGAACTAGCGGGAAACAATGAGCAGTTCTTC.

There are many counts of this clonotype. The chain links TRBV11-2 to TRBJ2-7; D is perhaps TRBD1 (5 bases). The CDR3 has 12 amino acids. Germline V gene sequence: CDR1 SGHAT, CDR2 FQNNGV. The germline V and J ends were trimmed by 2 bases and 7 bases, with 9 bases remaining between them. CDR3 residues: CASSLQGSEQYF. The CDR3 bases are TGTGCCAGCAGCTTACAGGGCAGTGAGCAGTACTTC.

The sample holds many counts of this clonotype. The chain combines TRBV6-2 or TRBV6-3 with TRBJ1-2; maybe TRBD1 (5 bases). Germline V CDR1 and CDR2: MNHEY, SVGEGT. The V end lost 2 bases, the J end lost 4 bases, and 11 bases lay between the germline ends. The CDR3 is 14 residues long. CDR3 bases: TGTGCCAGCAGTTACGGCGGCGGGGGCTATGGCTACACCTTC. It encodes CASSYGGGGYGYTF.

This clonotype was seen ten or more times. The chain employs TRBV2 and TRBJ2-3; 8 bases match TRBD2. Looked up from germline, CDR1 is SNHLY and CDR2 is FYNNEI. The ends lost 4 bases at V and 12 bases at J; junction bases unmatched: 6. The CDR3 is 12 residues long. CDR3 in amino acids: CASSVLADLQYF. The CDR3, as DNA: TGTGCCAGCAGTGTACTAGCGGACCTTCAGTATTTT. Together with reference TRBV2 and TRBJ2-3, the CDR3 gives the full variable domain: EPEVTQTPSHQVTQMGQEVILRCVPISNHLYFYWYRQILGQKVEFLVSFYNNEISEKSEIFDDQFSVERPDGSNFTLKIRSTKLEDSAMYFCASSVLADLQYFGPGTRLTVL.

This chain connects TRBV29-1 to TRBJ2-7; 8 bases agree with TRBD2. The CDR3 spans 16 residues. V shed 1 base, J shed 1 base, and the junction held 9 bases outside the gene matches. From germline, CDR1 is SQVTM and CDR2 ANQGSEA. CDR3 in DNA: TGCAGCGTTGAAGGGATAAGCGGGAGACGTTCCTACGAGCAGTACTTC. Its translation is CSVEGISGRRSYEQYF.

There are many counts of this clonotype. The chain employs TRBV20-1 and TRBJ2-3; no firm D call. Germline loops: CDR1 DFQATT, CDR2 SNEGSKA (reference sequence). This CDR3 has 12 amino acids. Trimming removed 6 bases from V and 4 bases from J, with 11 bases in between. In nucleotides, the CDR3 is TGCAGTGCCCGGGTGGGGTCAGATACGCAGTATTTT. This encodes CSARVGSDTQYF.

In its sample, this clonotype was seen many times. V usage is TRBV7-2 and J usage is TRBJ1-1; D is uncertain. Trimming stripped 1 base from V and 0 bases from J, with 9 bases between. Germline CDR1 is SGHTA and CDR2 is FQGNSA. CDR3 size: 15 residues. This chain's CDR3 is CASSLVGGLNTEAFF. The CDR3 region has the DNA TGTGCCAGCAGCTTAGTAGGCGGGCTGAACACTGAAGCTTTCTTT.

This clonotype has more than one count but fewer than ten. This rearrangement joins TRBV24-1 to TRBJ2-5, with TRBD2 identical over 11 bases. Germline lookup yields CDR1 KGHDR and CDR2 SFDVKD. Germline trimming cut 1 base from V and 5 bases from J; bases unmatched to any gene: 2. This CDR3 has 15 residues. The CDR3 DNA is TGTGCCACCAGTGATTTACTAGCGGGAGTCGAGACCCAGTACTTC. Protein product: CATSDLLAGVETQYF.

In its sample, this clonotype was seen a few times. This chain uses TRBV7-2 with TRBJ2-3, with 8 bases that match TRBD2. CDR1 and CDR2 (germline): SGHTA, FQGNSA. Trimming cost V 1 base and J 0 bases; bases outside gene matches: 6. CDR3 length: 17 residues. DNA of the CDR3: TGTGCCAGCAGCTTAGGTCGGGCGGGAGGTAGCACAGATACGCAGTATTTT. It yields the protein CASSLGRAGGSTDTQYF.

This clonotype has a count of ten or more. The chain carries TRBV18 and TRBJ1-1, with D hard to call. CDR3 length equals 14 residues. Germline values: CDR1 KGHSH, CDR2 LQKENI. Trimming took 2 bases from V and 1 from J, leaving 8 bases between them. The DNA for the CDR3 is TGTGCCAGCTCACCAAAGTATTGGAACACTGAAGCTTTCTTT. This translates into CASSPKYWNTEAFF.

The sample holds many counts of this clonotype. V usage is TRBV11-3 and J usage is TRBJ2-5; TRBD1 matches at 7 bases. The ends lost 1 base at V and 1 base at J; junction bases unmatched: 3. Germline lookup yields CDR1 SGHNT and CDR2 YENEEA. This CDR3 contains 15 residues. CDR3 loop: CASSLVWDSQETQYF. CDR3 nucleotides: TGTGCCAGCAGCTTAGTCTGGGACAGCCAAGAGACCCAGTACTTC.

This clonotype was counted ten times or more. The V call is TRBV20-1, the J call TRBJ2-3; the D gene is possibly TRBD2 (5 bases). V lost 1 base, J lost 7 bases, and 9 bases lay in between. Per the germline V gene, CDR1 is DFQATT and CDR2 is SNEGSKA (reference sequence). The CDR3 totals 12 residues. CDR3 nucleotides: TGCAGTGCTAGAGTTGGACTCAATACGCAGTATTTT. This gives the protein CSARVGLNTQYF.

The CDR3: CASSFVGGVGELFF. In DNA form, the CDR3 reads TGTGCCAGCAGTTTTGTAGGGGGCGTGGGGGAGCTGTTTTTT. V and J are TRBV27 and TRBJ2-2; 7 bases align to TRBD1. The CDR3 extends over 14 amino acids. Germline assignment: CDR1 MNHEY and CDR2 SMNVEV (reference sequence). With V trimmed by 3 bases and J by 8 bases, 6 bases remained unmatched.

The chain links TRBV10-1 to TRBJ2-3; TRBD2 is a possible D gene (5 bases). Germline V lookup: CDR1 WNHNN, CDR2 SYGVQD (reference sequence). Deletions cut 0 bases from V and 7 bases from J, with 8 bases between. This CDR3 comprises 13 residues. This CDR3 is CASSESGSNTQYF. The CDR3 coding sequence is TGCGCCAGCAGTGAGTCAGGGAGTAATACGCAGTATTTT.

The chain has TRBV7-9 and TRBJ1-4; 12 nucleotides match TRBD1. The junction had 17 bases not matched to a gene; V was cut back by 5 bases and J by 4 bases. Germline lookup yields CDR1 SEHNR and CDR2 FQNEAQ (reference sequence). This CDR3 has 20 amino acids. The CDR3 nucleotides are TGTGCCAGCAGCCCACCTATCCTCCGGGACAGGGGGCGTCTTAATGAAAAACTGTTTTTT. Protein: CASSPPILRDRGRLNEKLFF.